This entry features one T cell receptor (beta chain) sequence. How the authors handled the data: By means of reference gene primer amplification, nucleated cell counts were estimated. The table came from immunoSEQ multiplex PCR; TCRdb's copy has only in-frame clones and leaves some out. The DNA was the basis for D and trimming; V, J and clone size are from that table. The sample yields 130,000 to 150,000 clones, roughly 76% seen once. This entry comes from a study of blood T cell repertoires in COVID-19. Study at large: Specimens from acute and convalescent COVID-19 originated in the United States, Italy and Spain. PBMCs, B-cell-depleted T cells, or T cells provided the cDNA or gDNA that made up the material.

The CDR3 length is 16 residues. The germline V gene has CDR1 LGHDT and CDR2 YNNKEL (reference sequence). The V gene end was trimmed by 1 base and the J gene end by 5 bases; junction bases not matched to a gene: 9. The genes are TRBV3-1 (or the pseudogene TRBV3-2) and TRBJ1-2; 8 bases line up with TRBD1. The TCR comes from a human donor with acute or convalescent COVID-19. The donor label of this sample is uncertain. The source material was peripheral blood. This chain's CDR3 is CASSQGLTGERYGYTF. The DNA of the CDR3 is TGTGCCAGCAGCCAAGGATTGACAGGGGAAAGGTATGGCTACACCTTC.